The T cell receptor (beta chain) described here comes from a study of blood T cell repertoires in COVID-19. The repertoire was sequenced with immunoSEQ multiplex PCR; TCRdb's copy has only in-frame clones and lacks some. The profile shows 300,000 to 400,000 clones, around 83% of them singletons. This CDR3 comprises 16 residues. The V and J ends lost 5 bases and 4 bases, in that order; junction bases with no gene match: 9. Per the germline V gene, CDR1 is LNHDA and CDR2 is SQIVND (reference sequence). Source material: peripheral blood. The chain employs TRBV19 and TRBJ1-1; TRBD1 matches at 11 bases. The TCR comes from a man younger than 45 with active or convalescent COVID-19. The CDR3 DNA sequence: TGTGCCAGTAGTCGTCGCGGACAGGGGGCGGTCACTGAAGCTTTCTTT. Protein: CASSRRGQGAVTEAFF.